These 23 T cell receptor beta chains were sequenced from one sample in a study of beta chain features in type 1 diabetes. The investigators reverse transcribed all of the isolated RNA, so they sequenced expressed TCRB transcripts. Profiling relied on immunoSEQ multiplex PCR, and the TCRdb table lists in-frame clones only, not all of them. The sample carries approximately 260,000 clones, roughly a quarter recorded once. These receptors have no identified antigens. Study findings and constraints: All four CD4+ subsets of Type 1 diabetes patients contained TCRB CDR3s that were moderately but significantly shorter.

Sequenced: naive CD4+ T cells from blood. The source is a woman aged 25-40 years with type 1 diabetes.

The table lists this clone with a few counts. V usage is TRBV7-9 and J usage is TRBJ2-1; D perhaps matches TRBD1 (5 bases). Trimming took 2 bases from V and 10 from J, leaving 6 bases between them. The CDR3 covers 11 residues. Germline V lookup: CDR1 SEHNR, CDR2 FQNEAQ (reference sequence). DNA for the CDR3: TGTGCCAGCAGCTTACGGACAGAGCAGTTCTTC. This encodes CASSLRTEQFF.

This clone was seen only a few times. This chain connects TRBV14 to TRBJ2-7, with 10 bases identical to TRBD2. J lost 3 bases, V lost 1 base, and 6 bases had no gene match. Germline lookup yields CDR1 SGHDN and CDR2 FVKESK. The CDR3 sequence is 16 residues long. CDR3 loop: CASSQVASGRIYEQYF. Written as DNA, the CDR3 is TGTGCCAGCAGCCAAGTGGCTAGCGGGAGAATCTACGAGCAGTACTTC.

This clone was observed a few times. The rearrangement uses TRBV7-9 and TRBJ2-7, with D maybe TRBD2 (5 bases). V was trimmed by 3 bases and J by 0 bases, leaving 12 bases between them. The CDR3 runs 15 residues. The germline gives CDR1 SEHNR, CDR2 FQNEAQ (reference sequence). CDR3 protein: CASSFLRTGSYEQYF. CDR3 nucleotide sequence: TGTGCCAGCAGCTTCCTAAGGACTGGCTCCTACGAGCAGTACTTC.

In this sample, this clone turned up a few times. The chain has TRBV9 and TRBJ2-6; 7 positions agree with TRBD1. Looked up from germline, CDR1 is SGDLS and CDR2 is YYNGEE. V was clipped by 0 bases and J by 3 bases; unmatched bases: 12. The CDR3 sequence is 19 residues long. CDR3 sequence (DNA): TGTGCCAGCAGCGTAGTCTCGGACAGGCGCCTGGGTGGGGCCAACGTCCTGACTTTC. Its protein is CASSVVSDRRLGGANVLTF.

This clone was detected only a few times. As DNA, the CDR3 is TGTGCCAGCAGCTTAAGATTGACTTACTCTGAGCAGTTCTTC. This translates into CASSLRLTYSEQFF. The chain combines TRBV11-3 with TRBJ2-1; unclear D gene. Germline V lookup: CDR1 SGHNT, CDR2 YENEEA. Trimming took off 2 bases at V and 9 bases at J, with 14 bases between the two ends. The CDR3 is 14 residues long.

J is TRBJ1-2 and V is TRBV30, with no clear D. This CDR3 spans 11 amino acids. Trimming removed 7 bases from V and 6 bases from J, with 12 bases in between. From germline, CDR1 is GTSNPN and CDR2 SVGIG (reference sequence). Here the CDR3 reads CASKWSDGYTF. The CDR3 region has the DNA TGTGCCTCAAAATGGTCGGATGGCTACACCTTC.

The sample holds a few counts of this clone. This chain links TRBV7-2 with TRBJ2-7, with 8 bases identical to TRBD1. Germline assignment: CDR1 SGHTA and CDR2 FQGNSA. The V gene end was trimmed by 5 bases and the J gene end by 0 bases; junction bases not matched to a gene: 6. The CDR3 is 15 residues long. CDR3 nucleotide sequence: TGTGCCAGCAGCCACTACAGGGGGAGCTCCTACGAGCAGTACTTC. It codes for CASSHYRGSSYEQYF.

V usage is TRBV5-6 and J usage is TRBJ2-5; TRBD2 agrees at 16 bases. The V gene end was trimmed by 4 bases and the J gene end by 7 bases; junction bases not matched to a gene: 10. The CDR3 has 17 residues. CDR1 and CDR2 from the germline V gene are SGHDT and YYEEEE. The DNA of the CDR3 is TGTGCCAGCAGCCTGGGACTAGCGGGAGGGCTTCACTCGACCCAGTACTTC. Translation gives CASSLGLAGGLHSTQYF.

The chain recombines TRBV10-3 with TRBJ1-5; 11 bases align to TRBD1. Germline lookup yields CDR1 ENHRY and CDR2 SYGVKD. CDR3 length: 15 amino acids. V was pared by 4 bases and J by 5 bases, with 4 bases of the junction left unmatched. In nucleotides, the CDR3 is TGTGCCATCAGTGGGGACAGGGGGGGTGATCAGCCCCAGCATTTT. It encodes CAISGDRGGDQPQHF.

V and J are TRBV5-1 and TRBJ2-7; D unclear. Germline CDR1 and CDR2: SGHRS and YFSETQ. The CDR3 covers 12 residues. V was clipped by 0 bases and J by 3 bases, with 4 bases between them. The CDR3 region is CASSLDYYEQYF. CDR3 in DNA: TGCGCCAGCAGCTTGGACTACTACGAGCAGTACTTC.

The rearrangement links TRBV6-5 to TRBJ2-1; 9 bases fit TRBD2. Germline CDR1 and CDR2: MNHEY and SVGAGI. The CDR3 is made up of 14 amino acids. V was clipped by 6 bases and J by 7 bases; unmatched bases: 7. The CDR3 reads CASRVRGRGNEQFF. CDR3 nucleotides: TGTGCCAGCAGGGTACGCGGGAGGGGGAATGAGCAGTTCTTC.

V is TRBV27 and J is TRBJ2-1; 13 bases align to TRBD2. Germline CDR1 reads MNHEY; CDR2 reads SMNVEV (reference sequence). The CDR3 length is 17 residues. Losses at the gene ends were 3 bases for V and 0 bases for J; bases not matched to a gene: 2. The CDR3 reads CASSFRTSGSSYNEQFF. The CDR3, as DNA: TGTGCCAGCAGTTTTAGGACTAGCGGGAGCTCCTACAATGAGCAGTTCTTC.

V usage is TRBV29-1 and J usage is TRBJ2-5; 7 nucleotides agree with TRBD2. Germline CDR1 reads SQVTM; CDR2 reads ANQGSEA. The CDR3 contains 14 residues. The trim removed 4 bases at V and 5 bases at J, leaving 10 bases unmatched. CDR3 sequence: CSVGKKLAYETQYF. The CDR3 DNA is TGCAGCGTTGGAAAGAAACTAGCGTACGAGACCCAGTACTTC.

This clone was counted only a few times. The chain uses TRBV30 and TRBJ2-2, with 11 bases identical to TRBD2. The CDR3 length is 16 residues. The ends lost 3 bases at V and 3 bases at J; junction bases unmatched: 6. Germline V gene data show CDR1 as GTSNPN and CDR2 as SVGIG (reference sequence). CDR3 coding DNA: TGTGCCTGGAGCCCCCCTAGCGGGAGGCACACCGGGGAGCTGTTTTTT. Protein sequence: CAWSPPSGRHTGELFF. Variable domain in full (rest from reference TRBV30 and TRBJ2-2): SQTIHQWPATLVQPVGSPLSLECTVEGTSNPNLYWYRQAAGRGLQLLFYSVGIGQISSEVPQNLSASRPQDRQFILSSKKLLLSDSGFYLCAWSPPSGRHTGELFFGEGSRLTVL.

The chain has TRBV18 and TRBJ2-7, with D perhaps TRBD1 (5 bases). The V gene's germline CDR1 is KGHSH and CDR2 LQKENI. V lost 0 bases and J 2 bases, leaving 8 bases between the germline ends. This CDR3 comprises 14 residues. This chain's CDR3 is CASSPPGAPYEQYF. CDR3 DNA: TGTGCCAGCTCACCACCAGGGGCTCCCTACGAGCAGTACTTC.

This clone was found a few times. In nucleotides, the CDR3 is TGCAGCGTTGTTCGCCTAGCTTCGAACAATGAGCAGTTCTTC. Amino acids: CSVVRLASNNEQFF. The chain is built from TRBV29-1 and TRBJ2-1; weak D call: TRBD2 (5 bases). CDR1 is SQVTM and CDR2 is ANQGSEA in the germline V gene. V dropped 4 bases and J dropped 5 bases, with 15 bases sitting between them. The CDR3 runs to 14 residues.

The chain combines TRBV11-1 with TRBJ2-7; 9 bases match TRBD1. This CDR3 is built from 15 residues. The V and J ends lost 2 bases and 5 bases, in that order; junction bases with no gene match: 7. Germline CDR1 SGHAT, CDR2 FQDESV (reference sequence). This CDR3 reads CASSLLGQGINEQYF. CDR3 sequence (DNA): TGTGCCAGCAGCTTACTGGGACAGGGTATCAACGAGCAGTACTTC.

V gene TRBV11-2 combines with J gene TRBJ2-1; D is unresolved. In germline, CDR1 is SGHAT, CDR2 FQNNGV. Trimming cost V 2 bases and J 2 bases, with 7 bases left between them. The CDR3 covers 14 residues. The DNA for the CDR3 is TGTGCCAGCAGCTTAAGGAGTACCTACAATGAGCAGTTCTTC. This codes for CASSLRSTYNEQFF. Full variable domain (remainder filled in from reference TRBV11-2 and TRBJ2-1): EAGVAQSPRYKIIEKRQSVAFWCNPISGHATLYWYQQILGQGPKLLIQFQNNGVVDDSQLPKDRFSAERLKGVDSTLKIQPAKLEDSAVYLCASSLRSTYNEQFFGPGTRLTVL.

Notes on this clone: The sample contains more than one DNA sequence encoding this CDR3. The V call is TRBV15, the J call TRBJ1-2, with 8 positions matching TRBD1. In germline, CDR1 is LNHNV, CDR2 YYDKDF (reference sequence). Germline trimming cut 1 base from V and 0 bases from J; bases unmatched to any gene: 1. There are 15 residues in the CDR3. The CDR3 DNA reads as TGTGCCACCAGCAGAGGACAGGGGCCTAACTATGGCTACACCTTC. Protein sequence: CATSRGQGPNYGYTF.

The chain combines TRBV9 with TRBJ2-2, with D perhaps TRBD2 (6 bases). Germline loops: CDR1 SGDLS, CDR2 YYNGEE. V was shortened by 0 bases and J by 5 bases, with 11 bases between the two germline ends. This CDR3 region has 15 residues. The CDR3 loop reads CASSVGGDWTGELFF. As DNA, the CDR3 is TGTGCCAGCAGCGTAGGGGGGGATTGGACCGGGGAGCTGTTTTTT.

This clone was recorded a few times. The rearrangement links TRBV9 to TRBJ2-3, with D tentatively TRBD1 (6 bases). This CDR3 region has 15 residues. The V gene's germline CDR1 is SGDLS and CDR2 YYNGEE. V dropped 0 bases and J dropped 2 bases, with 10 bases sitting between them. CDR3 region: CASSVEGVPTDTQYF. CDR3 in DNA: TGTGCCAGCAGCGTAGAGGGGGTGCCCACAGATACGCAGTATTTT.

The chain recombines TRBV20-1 with TRBJ1-1; the D is unclear. Germline V lookup: CDR1 DFQATT, CDR2 SNEGSKA (reference sequence). The V end lost 5 bases, the J end lost 5 bases, and 6 bases lay between the germline ends. The CDR3 is made up of 10 amino acids. The CDR3 is CSAARTEAFF. The CDR3 DNA sequence: TGCAGTGCTGCGCGTACTGAAGCTTTCTTT.

The rearrangement uses TRBV6-6 and TRBJ2-3; possible D gene TRBD2, 6 bases. This CDR3 region has 14 residues. Germline V gene sequence: CDR1 MNHNY, CDR2 SVGAGI (reference sequence). The V end was cut by 6 bases, the J end by 5 bases, with 15 bases between. CDR3 protein: CASSGRRYLDTQYF. For the CDR3, the DNA is TGTGCCAGCAGCGGGAGAAGGTATCTAGATACGCAGTATTTT.